The 11 T cell receptor beta chains reported below all come from one sample, sequenced in a study of cytomegalovirus exposure and HLA in healthy donors. The PCR was carried out with 60 Vbeta primers and 13 Jbeta primers. Method: immunoSEQ multiplex PCR; TCRdb's copy keeps in-frame clones and lacks some. Among under 70,000 clones listed, roughly 70% were seen once. Material: PBMCs. Source of these receptors: a woman aged 60-75 years in good health and CMV-seropositive.

The chain has TRBV5-1 and TRBJ2-3, with 9 bases identical to TRBD2. This CDR3 contains 17 residues. Losses at the gene ends were 4 bases for V and 2 bases for J; bases not matched to a gene: 11. Germline values: CDR1 SGHRS, CDR2 YFSETQ. The CDR3 loop reads CASSQSGGSYFTDTQYF. The CDR3 DNA follows: TGCGCCAGCAGCCAAAGCGGGGGGTCATACTTCACAGATACGCAGTATTTT.

The rearrangement uses TRBV18 and TRBJ1-1; TRBD1 matches at 7 bases. Trimming removed 2 bases from V and 0 bases from J; junction bases left unmatched: 9. CDR1 and CDR2 from the germline V gene are KGHSH and LQKENI. CDR3 size: 17 residues. Here the CDR3 DNA reads TGTGCCAGCTCACCAGGCAATGTAGGGGGCATGAACACTGAAGCTTTCTTT. This gives the protein CASSPGNVGGMNTEAFF. Using reference TRBV18 and TRBJ1-1 for the parts outside the CDR3, the full variable domain is NAGVMQNPRHLVRRRGQEARLRCSPMKGHSHVYWYRQLPEEGLKFMVYLQKENIIDESGMPKERFSAEFPKEGPSILRIQQVVRGDSAAYFCASSPGNVGGMNTEAFFGQGTRLTVV.

This clone was seen a single time. The V call is TRBV5-1, the J call TRBJ1-4; 7 bases map to TRBD1. There are 16 residues in the CDR3. The germline V gene encodes CDR1 SGHRS and CDR2 YFSETQ. V was clipped by 3 bases and J by 7 bases; unmatched bases: 12. The CDR3 here is CASSSGLGGAGEKLFF. The DNA for the CDR3 is TGCGCCAGCAGCTCCGGTCTAGGGGGCGCGGGTGAAAAACTGTTTTTT.

The V and J genes are TRBV2 and TRBJ1-6, with D unresolved. The V and J ends lost 6 bases and 4 bases respectively, with 13 bases between them. Germline-derived CDR1 and CDR2 are SNHLY and FYNNEI. This CDR3 has 15 residues. CDR3 residues: CASSTEGPYNSPLHF. CDR3 bases: TGTGCCAGCAGCACGGAGGGCCCTTATAATTCACCCCTCCACTTT.

This clone has a handful of counts. The chain carries TRBV19 and TRBJ2-3, with D tentatively TRBD2 (5 bases). Germline V CDR1 and CDR2: LNHDA, SQIVND (reference sequence). The CDR3 extends over 15 amino acids. Deletions cut 1 base from V and 2 bases from J, with 10 bases between. DNA of the CDR3: TGTGCCAGTAGTATAGGGTTGGGAGTCACAGATACGCAGTATTTT. This encodes CASSIGLGVTDTQYF.

The J gene is TRBJ2-2, the V gene TRBV6-5; D gene unclear. This CDR3 contains 14 residues. The germline CDR1 and CDR2 sequences are MNHEY and SVGAGI. The V end lost 0 bases, the J end lost 6 bases, and 8 bases lay between the germline ends. CDR3 DNA: TGTGCCAGCAGTTACTCAAGGAGCGCCGGGGAGCTGTTTTTT. It encodes CASSYSRSAGELFF.

The J gene is TRBJ2-1, the V gene TRBV4-2; 10 bases are shared with TRBD2. Germline lookup yields CDR1 LGHNA and CDR2 YNFKEQ. CDR3 length: 18 residues. V lost 0 bases to trimming and J lost 7 bases; unmatched junction nucleotides: 12. In DNA, the CDR3 is TGTGCCAGCAGCCAAGATGAGTTAGCGGGGGGCATAGGAAATGAGCAGTTCTTC. Protein product: CASSQDELAGGIGNEQFF.

This chain uses TRBV7-2 with TRBJ2-7, with 9 bases matching TRBD2. The V segment lost 5 bases and the J segment 2 bases; nucleotides outside the gene matches: 13. Germline CDR1 is SGHTA and CDR2 is FQGNSA. The CDR3 contains 17 residues. CDR3 region: CASSAQRGAQRPYEQYF. The CDR3 DNA reads as TGTGCCAGCAGCGCCCAGCGGGGGGCCCAACGACCCTACGAGCAGTACTTC. The full variable domain, its missing parts supplied by reference TRBV7-2 and TRBJ2-7, is GAGVSQSPSNKVTEKGKDVELRCDPISGHTALYWYRQSLGQGLEFLIYFQGNSAPDKSGLPSDRFSAERTGGSVSTLTIQRTQQEDSAVYLCASSAQRGAQRPYEQYFGPGTRLTVT.

V gene TRBV5-4 combines with J gene TRBJ1-3; maybe TRBD1 (6 bases). Germline CDR1 reads SGHNT; CDR2 reads YYREEE (reference sequence). The CDR3 length is 15 residues. Trimming removed 4 bases from V and 1 base from J, with 12 bases in between. CDR3 in DNA: TGTGCCAGCAGCCGGGGGGCAGGGTCTGGAAACACCATATATTTT. Translating gives CASSRGAGSGNTIYF.

This rearrangement joins TRBV6-1 to TRBJ1-2; D gene uncertain. With 5 bases removed from V and 8 bases from J, the gap between germline ends came to 18 bases. This CDR3 has 14 residues. CDR1 MNHNS and CDR2 SASEGT come from the germline V gene. The CDR3: CASSLNGNLGGYTF. Here the CDR3 DNA reads TGTGCCAGCAGTTTGAACGGGAACCTTGGCGGCTACACCTTC.

The chain joins TRBV28 to TRBJ2-5, with TRBD1 as a possible D gene (6 bases). The length of the CDR3 is 14 residues. Germline V gene sequence: CDR1 MDHEN, CDR2 SYDVKM. Trimming stripped 5 bases from V and 2 bases from J, with 12 bases between. The CDR3 DNA follows: TGTGCCAGCAGTGGACAGTACGGACAAGAGACCCAGTACTTC. Encoded protein: CASSGQYGQETQYF.